The TCR beta chain under discussion was sequenced for a study of blood T cells in healthy people across ages. The second PCR ran about 6 to 11 cycles with a sample-barcoded 5' primer and J-beta primers. TCRdb called the 5' RACE reads again in MiXCR, with one record for every CDR3 protein. The sample includes some 920,000 distinct CDR3 sequences, just over 50% of them seen just once. Points from the study as a whole: PBMCs were not sorted, which prevented a conclusive comparison of naive versus antigen-experienced cells. Diversity was higher, and naive CD4+ cells more numerous, in long-lived donors than in aged donors.

Concerning this clonotype: Antigen: not known.

This CDR3 has 16 amino acids. Germline CDR1 and CDR2: MGHDK and SYGVNS. Unmatched junction bases numbered 9, after V lost 5 bases and J lost 5 bases. This clonotype was obtained from a woman in her sixties or seventies in good health. The sample was blood. The rearrangement uses TRBV25-1 and TRBJ2-5, with 12 bases identical to TRBD2. In DNA, the CDR3 is TGTGCCAGCAGTCCCCGGACTAGCGGGATTGGGGAGACCCAGTACTTC. Translating it yields CASSPRTSGIGETQYF. Based on the CDR3 plus reference TRBV25-1 and TRBJ2-5, the full variable domain is EADIYQTPRYLVIGTGKKITLECSQTMGHDKMYWYQQDPGMELHLIHYSYGVNSTEKGDLSSESTVSRIRTEHFPLTLESARPSHTSQYLCASSPRTSGIGETQYFGPGTRLLVL.